This T cell receptor beta chain is from a study of tumor-infiltrating lymphocytes in oesophageal squamous cell carcinoma. A total of 11 residues make up the CDR3, ends included. Germline lookup yields CDR1 SGHTA and CDR2 FQGNSA. MiXCR was run by TCRdb on the PCR reads, yielding one entry per CDR3 protein. The sample holds about 15,000 distinct CDR3 sequences; 50% are singletons and the top ten take 16%. As for this clonotype: This likely comes from a read error, as the CDR3 has no conserved phenylalanine or tryptophan at its end. The DNA is left out, because the CDR3 cannot be placed on it with certainty; the CDR3 is given as TCRdb lists it.

The chain links TRBV7-2 to TRBJ2-5; TRBD2, the D gene given by the table, was not confirmed from the DNA. The material sequenced was esophageal tumor tissue. The origin of this receptor is a male donor with esophageal squamous cell carcinoma. CDR3 protein: CASSLGPWGLS.